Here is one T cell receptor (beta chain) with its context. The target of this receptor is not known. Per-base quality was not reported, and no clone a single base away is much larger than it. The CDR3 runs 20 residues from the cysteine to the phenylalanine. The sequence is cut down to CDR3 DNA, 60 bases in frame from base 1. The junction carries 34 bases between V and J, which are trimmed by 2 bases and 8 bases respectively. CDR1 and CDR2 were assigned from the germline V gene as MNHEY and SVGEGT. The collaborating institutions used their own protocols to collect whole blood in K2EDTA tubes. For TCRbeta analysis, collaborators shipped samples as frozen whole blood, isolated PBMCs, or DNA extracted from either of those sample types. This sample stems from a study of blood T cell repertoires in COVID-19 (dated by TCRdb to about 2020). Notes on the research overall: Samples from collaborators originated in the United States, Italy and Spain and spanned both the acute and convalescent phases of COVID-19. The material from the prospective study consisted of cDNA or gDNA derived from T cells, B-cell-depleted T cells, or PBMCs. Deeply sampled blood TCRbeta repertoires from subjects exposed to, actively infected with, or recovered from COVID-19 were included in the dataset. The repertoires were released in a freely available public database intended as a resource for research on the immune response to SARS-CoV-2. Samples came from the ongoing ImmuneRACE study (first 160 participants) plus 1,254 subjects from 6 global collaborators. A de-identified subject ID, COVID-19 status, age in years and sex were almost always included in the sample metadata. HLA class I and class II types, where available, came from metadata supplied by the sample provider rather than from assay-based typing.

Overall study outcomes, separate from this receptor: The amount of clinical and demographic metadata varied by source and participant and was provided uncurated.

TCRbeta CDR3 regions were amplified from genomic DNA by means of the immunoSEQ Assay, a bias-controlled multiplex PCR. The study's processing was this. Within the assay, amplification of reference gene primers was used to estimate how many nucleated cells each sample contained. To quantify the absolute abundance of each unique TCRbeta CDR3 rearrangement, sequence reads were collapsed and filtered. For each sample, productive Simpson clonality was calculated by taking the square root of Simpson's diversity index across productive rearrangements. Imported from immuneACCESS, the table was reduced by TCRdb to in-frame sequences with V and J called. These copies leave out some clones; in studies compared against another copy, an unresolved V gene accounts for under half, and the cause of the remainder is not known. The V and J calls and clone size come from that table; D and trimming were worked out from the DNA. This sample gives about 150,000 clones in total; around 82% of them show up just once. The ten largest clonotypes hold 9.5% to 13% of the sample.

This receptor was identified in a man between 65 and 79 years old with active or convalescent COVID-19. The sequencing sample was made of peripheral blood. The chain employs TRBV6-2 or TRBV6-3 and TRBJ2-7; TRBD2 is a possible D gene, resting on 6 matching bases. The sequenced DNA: TGTGCCAGCAGTTACGGAGTAGTGGGCTCAGTGACTAGTATCGGGTGGAAGCAGTACTTC. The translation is CASSYGVVGSVTSIGWKQYF.